This TCR beta chain originates from a study of cytomegalovirus exposure and HLA in healthy donors (TCRdb year 2017). For the wider study: In an earlier analysis of roughly 500 of the donors, 276 Gb of sequence data and 95 million to 130 million unique TCR beta sequences from about 179 million T cells were reported. An early release covering roughly 640 HLA-typed donors comprised roughly 300 gigabases of sequencing data and about 90 million unique TCR sequences. Of the approximately 400 genotyped donors, approximately 80% were placed in the genetic ancestry cluster associated with self-reported Caucasian donors. The study aimed to test whether signatures of past pathogen exposure could be identified by cataloging public T cell receptors. The study profiled the T cell repertoires of more than 500 subjects by immunosequencing and related them to cytomegalovirus serostatus. A separate validation cohort of approximately 130 different subjects was used in addition to the 666-subject first cohort. The study combined high-throughput TCR immunosequencing, statistical association of individual TCRs with disease status, and machine learning to predict cytomegalovirus infection status. To study patterns of TCR occurrence, a later analysis re-analyzed previously published TCR beta repertoires from 600 to 750 donors and added high-resolution HLA genotyping. Rather than using new phenotypic data, the later analysis identified candidate immune exposures from TCR beta sequences and from how often those sequences occurred across donors. To decide whether each TCR beta V gene segment behaved as functional or pseudogenic, an earlier analysis of over 500 of the donors relied on high-throughput TCR beta sequencing. Donor age, sex, ethnicity and CMV serostatus were compiled alongside the repertoire data. In a later genetic analysis, genome-wide SNP genotypes for about three fifths of the 666 donors were used, and that subset was treated as a discovery cohort. Every discovery cohort repertoire had been produced on one sequencing platform. Class I and class II HLA loci were covered by the typing at four-digit resolution. Typing coverage varied by locus: about 629-630 donors for A, B, C, DRB1 and DQB1; roughly 500 for DQA1; nearly 610 for DPA1; approximately 470 for DPB1. A handful of DR-DQ haplotypes were treated as single units for association and clustering because of strong linkage in the cohort. Among 300 to 450 genotyped donors of the cohort, an average of about 240,000 unique TCR beta nucleotide sequences were sequenced per donor, around a sixth of them non-productive. General conclusions and limits of the study: Compared with the 666-donor mean, donors in an Asian-associated ancestry cluster had fewer N-insertions in productive TCRs, according to a later genetic analysis. Most TCR sequences were seen in very few donors, while some public TCRs were found in many individuals. For the cohort, immune exposure information was limited to CMV serostatus. A further reported finding was that TCR beta sequences accurately predicted the HLA-A and HLA-B alleles for most subjects in the first cohort. At a false discovery rate of 0.05, a later analysis linked about 17,000 TCR beta sequences to specific HLA alleles. In a later analysis, most CMV-associated TCR beta chains were found to appear HLA-restricted, with HLA associations seemingly driven largely by CMV exposure. V-gene and J-gene trimming of TCR beta chains was associated with a missense DCLRE1C variant in a later genetic analysis, and the association was replicated in an independent cohort. Broadly in line with IMGT annotations, most TCR beta V segments showed up in productive rearrangements about 87% or about 30% of the time in an earlier analysis of a few hundred of the donors. In the study, 164 TCR beta chains were listed as associated with cytomegalovirus. Because HLA typing was missing for some donors at each locus, association tests included only the typed subset. A later analysis reported that several top co-occurrence clusters appeared linked to parvovirus B19, influenza, CMV and Epstein-Barr virus. The sequencing pipeline was judged likely to have produced a cluster of highly shared sequence variants as a technical artifact. In a later analysis, HLA-associated TCR beta chains were found to be more clonally expanded and to have lower generation probabilities than equally common non-associated chains. In vitro tests confirmed that a few of the cytomegalovirus-associated TCR beta chains recognize cytomegalovirus antigens. Presence/absence analyses assumed roughly uniform sequencing depth across donors, an assumption that may not hold. When HLA alleles, especially DR and DQ, strongly co-occurred, attributing TCR associations to individual alleles was difficult. Because counts were too low, under 20 rarely observed V segments, including chromosome 9 orphons, were left out of the earlier analysis of 587 of the donors. Only TCR beta chains were sequenced in this cohort, and the absence of alpha or paired-chain data limited detectable features. A later analysis found that TCR association rates varied across HLA loci, with DRB1 alleles showing the most associated TCRs and HLA-C alleles the fewest. Cytomegalovirus status was reported to be diagnosed by the classifier with high specificity and sensitivity in both the original and validation cohorts. Linkage disequilibrium might explain the correlated functional status among segregating V segments, but an unknown experimental factor could not be ruled out. The authors suggested that the approach could potentially be extended to other disease states and immunological phenotypes.

The cohort comprised several hundred healthy bone marrow donors. All cohort members were sampled while nominally healthy, although unrecorded immune exposures were likely present. The donor was CMV seronegative and belonged to the group of 350 to 400 seronegative cohort members. A peripheral blood sample was collected from each donor, and TCR beta sequencing was performed on peripheral blood mononuclear cells. The Qiagen DNeasy Blood Extraction Kit was used to extract genomic DNA from the blood cell samples. Library generation was performed with the immunoSEQ multiplex PCR assay. A mixture of 60 forward primers for TCR Vbeta segments and 13 reverse primers for TCR Jbeta segments was used in the multiplex PCR. A multiplex PCR assay on genomic DNA amplified the CDR3 region of rearranged TCR beta genes. Amplified TCR beta libraries were sequenced as 87-base-pair reads on the Illumina HiSeq System. The published analysis was carried out like this. A later analysis tallied around 82 million unique TCR beta chains across the 700 or so repertoires, and about 12 million of those chains were shared by two or more donors. To remove PCR and sequencing errors, raw reads were error-corrected and collapsed into unique sequences using a nearest-neighbor algorithm that merged closely related sequences. Alignment of CDR3 sequences to IMGT reference sequences was used to assign V, D and J gene segments. For a sequence to be retained, at least a six-nucleotide match to both a V gene segment and a J gene segment was required. A rearrangement was called productive if the CDR3 had no stop codons and remained in frame with V and J, and every other rearrangement was called non-productive. Following IMGT convention, CDR3 was defined as the stretch from the second conserved V-encoded cysteine up to the conserved J-encoded phenylalanine. The earlier analysis of about 590 of the donors excluded sequences that lacked an unambiguous match to a single V gene segment. In an earlier analysis of several hundred of the donors, a V segment was called functional when productive rearrangements were above 56.7%, and segregating when the standard deviation between donors exceeded 5%. A statistical classification framework was developed to diagnose cytomegalovirus status using the catalog of TCR beta chain sequences. V and J gene assignment, in a later analysis, came from comparing TCR nucleotide sequences with IMGT/GENE-DB human TR gene sequences. A later analysis assigned CDR3 sequences and most-parsimonious VDJ recombination scenarios with the TCRdist pipeline. In a later analysis, each TCR beta chain was defined by its CDR3 amino acid sequence together with its V-gene family, and reads without a unique V-gene family were excluded. As a way to deal with suspected cross-contamination and a sequencing artifact, a later analysis dropped over 550 nucleotide sequences that were highly shared and had low generation probability. In a later analysis, a clonal expansion index for each public chain was calculated from normalized within-repertoire ranks of inferred template counts. A later analysis computed generation probabilities with a VDJ recombination model fitted to out-of-frame rearrangements, and checked the results against IGoR. Hypergeometric tests were used in a later analysis to score TCR-TCR, TCR-HLA and TCR-CMV co-occurrence, with a repertoire-size bias correction applied to the TCR pairs. A later analysis estimated false discovery rates by permuting HLA or CMV assignments 20 times. In a later analysis, co-occurring TCRs were grouped with DBSCAN, and TCRdist sequence similarity was added when clustering was performed within HLA-allele-positive subsets. Repertoires with fewer than 30,000 or more than 120,000 public chains were left out of co-occurrence clustering, as were a few repertoires with anomalous nucleotide sharing. What TCRdb holds here is the immuneACCESS table cut down to in-frame rearrangements. Part of the clones is not present; checked against another copy, under half of the missing clones reflect an unresolved V gene, and the others are unexplained. For V, J and clone size, that table is used; D and trimming come from the DNA. The sample's own table lists around 76,000 clones. The ten largest clones capture roughly 0.9% of the sample.

Concerning this clone itself: The clone's antigen remains unknown.

This receptor was taken from a boy younger than 18 in good health and CMV-seronegative. Sequencing was performed on PBMCs.

The CDR3 loop reads CASSQSGDSVDTQYF. The nucleotide sequence reads TGCGCCAGCAGCCAAAGCGGGGATTCAGTAGATACGCAGTATTTT. Rearrangement joined TRBV4-3 to TRBJ2-3, and 7 junctional nucleotides match TRBD2. CDR1 and CDR2 were assigned from the germline V gene as LGHNA and YSLEER. V is cut back by 2 bases and J by 5 bases, with 7 bases in the junction unmatched. The CDR3 contains 15 residues, cysteine and phenylalanine counted. Only the CDR3 part of the read is kept: 45 bases, read in frame from the first base.